One sample yielded the 6 T cell receptor beta chains listed below, sequenced in a study of blood T cell repertoires in COVID-19 (dated by TCRdb to 2020 to 2021). Preparation of the library involved the immunoSEQ multiplex PCR assay. Here the immuneACCESS table is served through TCRdb, limited to in-frame sequences with V and J called. Missing clones are a known gap in these copies; in checked studies unresolved V genes cover under half, and the rest lacks a known reason. This sample holds about 88,000 clones; 88% were observed only once. The top ten constitute around 3% of the sample. What was sequenced was peripheral blood. These TCRs come from a woman older than 75 with acute or convalescent COVID-19.

J is TRBJ2-7 and V is TRBV19; 7 bases are a match to TRBD1. Germline CDR1 LNHDA, CDR2 SQIVND (reference sequence). The CDR3 length is 14 residues. J gave up 0 bases and V 5 bases, and 4 bases lay outside the gene matches. The CDR3 DNA reads as TGTGCCAGTAGTCTCCGGGACAGCTCCTACGAGCAGTACTTC. As protein: CASSLRDSSYEQYF.

The CDR3: CASSLYGRETGELFF. The CDR3 bases are TGCGCCAGCAGCTTGTACGGACGGGAGACCGGGGAGCTGTTTTTT. V is TRBV5-1 and J is TRBJ2-2, with D possibly being TRBD2 (6 bases). V dropped 1 base and J dropped 5 bases, with 12 bases sitting between them. The germline V gene has CDR1 SGHRS and CDR2 YFSETQ. CDR3 length: 15 amino acids.

This clone was recorded once. A junction boundary mismatches the germline segment, possibly from a read error. The chain carries TRBV19 and TRBJ1-1, with 9 bases aligning to TRBD1. This CDR3 has 14 amino acids. Per the germline V gene, CDR1 is LNHDA and CDR2 is SQIVND (reference sequence). The CDR3 bases are TGTGCCAGTAGTAGAGACAGGGGGGCGGTTGAAACTTTCTTT. Residues: CASSRDRGAVETFF. Filled out from reference TRBV19 and TRBJ1-1, the complete variable domain reads DGGITQSPKYLFRKEGQNVTLSCEQNLNHDAMYWYRQDPGQGLRLIYYSQIVNDFQKGDIAEGYSVSREKKESFPLTVTSAQKNPTAFYLCASSRDRGAVETFFGQGTRLTVV.

This chain connects TRBV23-1 to TRBJ2-7; a weak D match, TRBD1 (6 bases). TRBV23-1 carries the ORF label, with uncertain function. Trimming left V 2 bases short and J 1 base short, with 12 bases between. This CDR3 has 15 amino acids. The DNA of the CDR3 is TGCGCCAGCAGTCAAGCTTACGACAGGTCCTACGAGCAGTACTTC. Its translation: CASSQAYDRSYEQYF.

This rearrangement joins TRBV7-2 to TRBJ2-3; a possible D gene is TRBD2 (7 bases). The V end lost 6 bases, the J end lost 3 bases, and 16 bases lay between the germline ends. Germline V gives CDR1 SGHTA, CDR2 FQGNSA. The CDR3 spans 15 residues. CDR3 sequence: CASRSGGRGTDTQYF. The CDR3 nucleotides read TGTGCCAGCAGGTCGGGGGGCAGGGGTACAGATACGCAGTATTTT. Supplemented by reference TRBV7-2 and TRBJ2-3, the full variable domain reads GAGVSQSPSNKVTEKGKDVELRCDPISGHTALYWYRQSLGQGLEFLIYFQGNSAPDKSGLPSDRFSAERTGGSVSTLTIQRTQQEDSAVYLCASRSGGRGTDTQYFGPGTRLTVL.

The chain joins TRBV13 to TRBJ2-7; no reliable D call. Germline V lookup: CDR1 PRHDT, CDR2 FYEKMQ (reference sequence). The CDR3 extends over 15 amino acids. Trimming removed 2 bases from V and 0 bases from J, with 11 bases in between. CDR3 in DNA: TGTGCCAGCAGCTTATCCACTGTCTACTCCTACGAGCAGTACTTC. The encoded protein is CASSLSTVYSYEQYF.